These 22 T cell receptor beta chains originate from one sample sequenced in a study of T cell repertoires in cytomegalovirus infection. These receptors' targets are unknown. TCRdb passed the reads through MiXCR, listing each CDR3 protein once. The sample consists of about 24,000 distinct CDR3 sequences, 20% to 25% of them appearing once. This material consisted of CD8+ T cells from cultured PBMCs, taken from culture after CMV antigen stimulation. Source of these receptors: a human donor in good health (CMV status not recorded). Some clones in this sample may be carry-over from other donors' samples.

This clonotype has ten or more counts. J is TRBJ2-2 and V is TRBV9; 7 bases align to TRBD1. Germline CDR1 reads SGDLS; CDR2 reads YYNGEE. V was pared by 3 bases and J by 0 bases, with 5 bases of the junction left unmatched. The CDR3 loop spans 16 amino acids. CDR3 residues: CASSALGQTNTGELFF. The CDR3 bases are TGTGCCAGCAGCGCTTTGGGACAGACGAACACCGGGGAGCTGTTTTTT.

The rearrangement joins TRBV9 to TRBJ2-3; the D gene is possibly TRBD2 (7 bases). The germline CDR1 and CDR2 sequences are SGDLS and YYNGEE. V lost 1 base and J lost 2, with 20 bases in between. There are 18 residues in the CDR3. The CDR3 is CASSVTFVVGGPTDTQYF. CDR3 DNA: TGTGCCAGCAGCGTAACCTTTGTGGTGGGGGGGCCCACAGATACGCAGTATTTT.

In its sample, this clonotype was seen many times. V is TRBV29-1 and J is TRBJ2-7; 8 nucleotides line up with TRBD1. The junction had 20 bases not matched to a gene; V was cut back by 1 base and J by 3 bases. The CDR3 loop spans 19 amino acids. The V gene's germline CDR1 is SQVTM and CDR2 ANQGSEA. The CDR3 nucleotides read TGCAGCGTTGAAGGAAGTCACTCACCGGGTGGGACAGGACTCTACGAGCAGTACTTC. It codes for CSVEGSHSPGGTGLYEQYF.

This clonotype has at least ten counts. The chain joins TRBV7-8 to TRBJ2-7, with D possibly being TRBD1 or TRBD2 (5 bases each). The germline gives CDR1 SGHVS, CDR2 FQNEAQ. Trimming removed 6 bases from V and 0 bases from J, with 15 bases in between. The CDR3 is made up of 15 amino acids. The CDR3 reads CASRHLGRSSYEQYF. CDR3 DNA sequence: TGTGCCAGCAGACACCTGGGACGCAGCTCCTACGAGCAGTACTTC.

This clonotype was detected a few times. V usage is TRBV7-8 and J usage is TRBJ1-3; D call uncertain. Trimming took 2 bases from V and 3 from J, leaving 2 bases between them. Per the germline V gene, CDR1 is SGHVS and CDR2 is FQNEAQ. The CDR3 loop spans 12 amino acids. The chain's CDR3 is CASSLSGNTIYF. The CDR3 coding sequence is TGTGCCAGCAGCTTAAGTGGAAACACCATATATTTT. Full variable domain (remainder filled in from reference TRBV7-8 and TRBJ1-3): GAGVSQSPRYKVAKRGQDVALRCDPISGHVSLFWYQQALGQGPEFLTYFQNEAQLDKSGLPSDRFFAERPEGSVSTLKIQRTQQEDSAVYLCASSLSGNTIYFGEGSWLTVV.

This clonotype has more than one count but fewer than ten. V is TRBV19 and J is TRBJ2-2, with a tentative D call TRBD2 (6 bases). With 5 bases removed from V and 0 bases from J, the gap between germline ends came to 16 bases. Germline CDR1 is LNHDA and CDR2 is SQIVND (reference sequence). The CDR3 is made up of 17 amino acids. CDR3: CASSPHLGLTNTGELFF. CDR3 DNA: TGTGCCAGTAGTCCTCACTTGGGACTGACGAACACCGGGGAGCTGTTTTTT.

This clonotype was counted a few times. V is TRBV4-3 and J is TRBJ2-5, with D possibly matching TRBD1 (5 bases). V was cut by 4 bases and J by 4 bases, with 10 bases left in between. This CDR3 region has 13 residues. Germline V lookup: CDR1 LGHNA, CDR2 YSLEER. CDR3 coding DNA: TGCGCCAGCAGCCCCTCAAGGGGAGAGACCCAGTACTTC. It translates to CASSPSRGETQYF.

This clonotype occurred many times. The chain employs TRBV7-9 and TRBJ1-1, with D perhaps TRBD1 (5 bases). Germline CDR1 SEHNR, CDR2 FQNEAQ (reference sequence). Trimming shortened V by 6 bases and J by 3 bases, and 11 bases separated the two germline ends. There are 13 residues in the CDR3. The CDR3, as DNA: TGTGCCAGCAGTCCCAGGGAACACACTGAAGCTTTCTTT. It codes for CASSPREHTEAFF.

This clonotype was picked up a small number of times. The DNA for the CDR3 is TGCAGTGCTAGAGGCCCGCGACAGTACCCATCCTACAATGAGCAGTTCTTC. Its translation is CSARGPRQYPSYNEQFF. The rearrangement links TRBV20-1 to TRBJ2-1; a weak D match, TRBD1 (5 bases). V shed 1 base and J shed 1 base, with 17 bases lying between them. The CDR3 has 17 amino acids. The germline gives CDR1 DFQATT, CDR2 SNEGSKA (reference sequence).

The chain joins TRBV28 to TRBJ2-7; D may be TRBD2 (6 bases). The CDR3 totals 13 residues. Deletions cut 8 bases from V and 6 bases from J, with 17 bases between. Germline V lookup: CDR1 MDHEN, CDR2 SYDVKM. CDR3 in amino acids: CASYNVGEAEQYF. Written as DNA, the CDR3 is TGTGCCAGCTATAACGTAGGGGAGGCCGAGCAGTACTTC.

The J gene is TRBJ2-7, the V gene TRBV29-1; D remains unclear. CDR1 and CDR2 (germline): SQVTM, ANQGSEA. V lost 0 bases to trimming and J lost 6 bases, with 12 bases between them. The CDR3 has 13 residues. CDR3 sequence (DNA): TGCAGCGTTGAAGAGATCGGGCCCTCCGAGCAGTACTTC. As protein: CSVEEIGPSEQYF.

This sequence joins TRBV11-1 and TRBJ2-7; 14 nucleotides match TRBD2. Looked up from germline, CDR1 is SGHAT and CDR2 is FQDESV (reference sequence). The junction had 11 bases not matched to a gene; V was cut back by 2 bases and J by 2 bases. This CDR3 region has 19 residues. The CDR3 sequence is CASSLSWTSGGISTYEQYF. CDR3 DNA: TGTGCCAGCAGCTTATCTTGGACTAGCGGGGGGATTTCCACCTACGAGCAGTACTTC.

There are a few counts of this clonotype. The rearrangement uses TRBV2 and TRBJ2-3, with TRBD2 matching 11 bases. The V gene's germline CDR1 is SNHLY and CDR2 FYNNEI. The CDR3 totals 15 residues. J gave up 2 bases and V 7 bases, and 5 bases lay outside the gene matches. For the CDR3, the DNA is TGTGCCAGCAATCTACTAGCGGGGGCCACAGATACGCAGTATTTT. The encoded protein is CASNLLAGATDTQYF.

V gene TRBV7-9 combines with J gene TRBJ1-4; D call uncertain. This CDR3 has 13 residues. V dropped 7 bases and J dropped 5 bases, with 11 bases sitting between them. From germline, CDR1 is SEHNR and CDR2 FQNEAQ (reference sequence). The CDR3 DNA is TGTGCCAGCAAAAAGGCTGAAAATGAAAAACTGTTTTTT. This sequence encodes CASKKAENEKLFF.

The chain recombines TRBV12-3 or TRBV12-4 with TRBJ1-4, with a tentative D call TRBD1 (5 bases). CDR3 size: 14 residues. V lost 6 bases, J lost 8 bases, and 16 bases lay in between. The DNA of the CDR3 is TGTGCCAGCAGCAATCTAGGGCAGGGAGAAAAACTGTTTTTT. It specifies CASSNLGQGEKLFF.

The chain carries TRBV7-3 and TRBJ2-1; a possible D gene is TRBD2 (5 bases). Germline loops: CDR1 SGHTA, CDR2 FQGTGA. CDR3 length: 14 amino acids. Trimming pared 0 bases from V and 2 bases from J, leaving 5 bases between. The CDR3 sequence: CASSLTGAYNEQFF. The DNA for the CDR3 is TGTGCCAGCAGCTTAACCGGGGCCTACAATGAGCAGTTCTTC.

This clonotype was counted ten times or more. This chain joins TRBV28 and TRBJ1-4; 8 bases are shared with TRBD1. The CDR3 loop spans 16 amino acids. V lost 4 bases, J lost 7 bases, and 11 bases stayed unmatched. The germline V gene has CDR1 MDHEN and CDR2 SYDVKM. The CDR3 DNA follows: TGTGCCAGCAGTTCGACAGGGGCTTATGGAAGTGAAAAACTGTTTTTT. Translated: CASSSTGAYGSEKLFF.

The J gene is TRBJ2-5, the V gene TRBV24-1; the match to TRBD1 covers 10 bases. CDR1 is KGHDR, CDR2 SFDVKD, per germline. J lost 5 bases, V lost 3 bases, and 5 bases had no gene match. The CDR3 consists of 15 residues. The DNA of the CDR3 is TGTGCCACCAGTGATCCCAGGACAGGGGGGGAGACCCAGTACTTC. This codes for CATSDPRTGGETQYF.

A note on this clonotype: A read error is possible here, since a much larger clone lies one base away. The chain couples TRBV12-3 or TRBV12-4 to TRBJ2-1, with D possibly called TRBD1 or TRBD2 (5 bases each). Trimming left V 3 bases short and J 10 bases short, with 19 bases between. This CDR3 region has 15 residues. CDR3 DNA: TGTGCCAGCAGTTTTAGCGACAGCTACTACTACGAGCAGTTCTTC. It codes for CASSFSDSYYYEQFF.

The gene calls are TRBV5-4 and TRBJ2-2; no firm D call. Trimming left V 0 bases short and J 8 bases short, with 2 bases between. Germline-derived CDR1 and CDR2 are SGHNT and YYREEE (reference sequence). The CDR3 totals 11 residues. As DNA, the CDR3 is TGTGCCAGCAGCTTGGCTGGGGAGCTGTTTTTT. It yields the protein CASSLAGELFF.

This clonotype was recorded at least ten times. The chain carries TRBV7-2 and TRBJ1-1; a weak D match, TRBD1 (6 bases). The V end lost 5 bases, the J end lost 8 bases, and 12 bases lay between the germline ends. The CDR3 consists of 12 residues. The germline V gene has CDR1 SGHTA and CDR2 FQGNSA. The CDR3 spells CASSLGHIEAFF. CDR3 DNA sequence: TGTGCCAGCAGCCTGGGACACATAGAAGCTTTCTTT.

The CDR3 reads CSAPPVRRNQETQYF. The CDR3 DNA follows: TGCAGTGCCCCCCCGGTCCGACGGAACCAAGAGACCCAGTACTTC. J is TRBJ2-5 and V is TRBV20-1; D gene unclear. The germline V and J ends were trimmed by 6 bases and 0 bases, with 17 bases remaining between them. This CDR3 is built from 15 residues. Germline V gene lookup returns CDR1 DFQATT and CDR2 SNEGSKA (reference sequence).